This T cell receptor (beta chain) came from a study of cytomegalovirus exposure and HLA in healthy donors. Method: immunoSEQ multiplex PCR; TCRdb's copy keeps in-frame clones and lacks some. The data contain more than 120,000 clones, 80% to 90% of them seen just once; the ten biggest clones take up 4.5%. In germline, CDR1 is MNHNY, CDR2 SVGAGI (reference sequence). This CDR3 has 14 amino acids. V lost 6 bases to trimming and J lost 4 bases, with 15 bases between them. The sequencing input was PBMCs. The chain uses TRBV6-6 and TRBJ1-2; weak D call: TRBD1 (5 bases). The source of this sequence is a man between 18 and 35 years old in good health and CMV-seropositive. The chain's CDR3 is CASRGGVGGYGYTF. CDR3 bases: TGTGCCAGCAGAGGAGGGGTCGGGGGCTATGGCTACACCTTC.